The subject of this entry is one TCR beta chain. The antigen is not known. Measured with immunoSEQ multiplex PCR; TCRdb has only the in-frame clones, and not every one. The sample records fewer than 75,000 clones, approximately 93% being singletons. The CDR3 sequence is 16 residues long. Germline assignment: CDR1 LNHDA and CDR2 SQIVND (reference sequence). Trimming pared 1 base from V and 0 bases from J, leaving 7 bases between. The data are from a study of OX40 agonist ivuxolimab in advanced cancers. Study-wide findings and caveats: Partial responders treated at 0.1-3.0 mg/kg exhibited clonal expansion among the lowest measured.

This receptor was identified in an adult with an advanced solid tumor such as melanoma, head and neck, liver or kidney cancer. The genes are TRBV19 and TRBJ2-6; D unclear. The sequencing here drew on CD4+ or CD8+ T cells sorted from blood, taken in a trial of the OX40 agonist ivuxolimab. CDR3 protein: CASSIAGFSGANVLTF. CDR3 DNA sequence: TGTGCCAGTAGTATAGCTGGGTTCTCTGGGGCCAACGTCCTGACTTTC.